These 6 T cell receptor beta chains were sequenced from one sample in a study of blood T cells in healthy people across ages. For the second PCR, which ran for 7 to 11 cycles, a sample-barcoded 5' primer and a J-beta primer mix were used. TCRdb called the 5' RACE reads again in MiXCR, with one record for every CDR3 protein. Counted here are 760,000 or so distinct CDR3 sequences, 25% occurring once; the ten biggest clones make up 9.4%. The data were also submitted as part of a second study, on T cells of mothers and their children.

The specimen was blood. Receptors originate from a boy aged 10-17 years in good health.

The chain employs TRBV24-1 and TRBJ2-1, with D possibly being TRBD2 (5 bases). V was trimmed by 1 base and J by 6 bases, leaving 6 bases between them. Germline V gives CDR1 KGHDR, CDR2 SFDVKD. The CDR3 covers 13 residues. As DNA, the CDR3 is TGTGCCACCAGTGATTTAAGCGGCAATGAGCAGTTCTTC. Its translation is CATSDLSGNEQFF.

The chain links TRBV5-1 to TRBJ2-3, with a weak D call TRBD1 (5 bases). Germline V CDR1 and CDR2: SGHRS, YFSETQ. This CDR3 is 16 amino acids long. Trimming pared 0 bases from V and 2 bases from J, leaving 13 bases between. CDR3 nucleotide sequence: TGCGCCAGCAGCTTGGAAGGCAGGGCGTACACAGATACGCAGTATTTT. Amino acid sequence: CASSLEGRAYTDTQYF.

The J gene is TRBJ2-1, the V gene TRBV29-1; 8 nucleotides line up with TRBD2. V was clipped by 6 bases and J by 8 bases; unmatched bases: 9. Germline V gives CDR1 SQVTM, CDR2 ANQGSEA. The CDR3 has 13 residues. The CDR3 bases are TGCAGCGTCGCGGGAGGACCTCAAGATGAGCAGTTCTTC. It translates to CSVAGGPQDEQFF.

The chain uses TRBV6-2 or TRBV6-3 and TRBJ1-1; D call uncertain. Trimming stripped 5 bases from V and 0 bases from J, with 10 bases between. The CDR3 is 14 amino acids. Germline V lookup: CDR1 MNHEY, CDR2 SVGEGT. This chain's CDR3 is CASSPRRMNTEAFF. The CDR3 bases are TGTGCCAGCAGTCCCCGACGGATGAACACTGAAGCTTTCTTT.

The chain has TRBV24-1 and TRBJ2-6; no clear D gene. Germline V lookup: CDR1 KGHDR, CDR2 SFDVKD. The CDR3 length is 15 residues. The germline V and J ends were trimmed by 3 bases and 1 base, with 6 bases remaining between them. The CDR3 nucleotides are TGTGCCACCAGTGATCGGAATTCTGGGGCCAACGTCCTGACTTTC. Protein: CATSDRNSGANVLTF.

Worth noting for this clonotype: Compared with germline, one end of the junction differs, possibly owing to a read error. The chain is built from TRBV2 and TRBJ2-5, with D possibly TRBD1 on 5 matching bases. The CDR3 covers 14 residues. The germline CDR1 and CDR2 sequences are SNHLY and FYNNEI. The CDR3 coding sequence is TGTGCCAGCGGTGACAGCAACCGCCAAGAGACCCAGTACTTC. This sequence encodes CASGDSNRQETQYF.